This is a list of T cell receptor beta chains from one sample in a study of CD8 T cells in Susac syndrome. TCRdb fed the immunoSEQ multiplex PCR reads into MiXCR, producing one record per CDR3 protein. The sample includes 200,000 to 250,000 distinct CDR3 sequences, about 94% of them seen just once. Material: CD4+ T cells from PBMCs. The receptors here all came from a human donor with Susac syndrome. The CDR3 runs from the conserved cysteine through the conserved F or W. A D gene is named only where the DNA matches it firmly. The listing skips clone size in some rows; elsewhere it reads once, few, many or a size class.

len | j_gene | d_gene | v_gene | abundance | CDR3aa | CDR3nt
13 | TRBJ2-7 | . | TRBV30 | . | CAWSDRGPDEQYF | TGTGCCTGGAGTGATCGGGGGCCCGACGAGCAGTACTTC
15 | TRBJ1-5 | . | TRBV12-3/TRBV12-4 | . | CASSPRLGSNQPQHF | TGTGCCAGCAGTCCAAGACTCGGGAGCAATCAGCCCCAGCATTTT
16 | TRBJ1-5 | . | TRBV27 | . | CASSLQGGALNQPQHF | TGTGCCAGCAGTTTACAGGGTGGCGCCCTCAATCAGCCCCAGCATTTT
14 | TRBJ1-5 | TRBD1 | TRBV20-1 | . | CSALPDREGQPQHF | TGCAGTGCCCTTCCGGACAGGGAAGGTCAGCCCCAGCATTTT
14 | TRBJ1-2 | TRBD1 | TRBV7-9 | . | CATTPGQGNYGYTF | TGTGCCACCACACCGGGACAGGGGAACTATGGCTACACCTTC
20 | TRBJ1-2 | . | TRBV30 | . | CAWSGVPPGTWDYSNYGYTF | TGTGCCTGGAGTGGGGTGCCACCTGGGACTTGGGACTATTCTAACTATGGCTACACCTTC
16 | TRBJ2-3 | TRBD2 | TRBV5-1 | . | CASSLVSGGSTDTQYF | TGCGCCAGCAGCTTGGTTAGCGGGGGTTCCACAGATACGCAGTATTTT
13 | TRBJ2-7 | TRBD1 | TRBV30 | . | CAWIPSDRDEQYF | TGTGCCTGGATCCCCTCCGACAGGGACGAGCAGTACTTC
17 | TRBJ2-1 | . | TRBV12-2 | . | CASRFSRRDSTNGEQFF | TGTGCAAGTCGCTTCAGTCGCCGGGACTCGACCAATGGTGAGCAGTTCTTC
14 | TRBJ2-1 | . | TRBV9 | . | CASSWDGTYNEQFF | TGTGCCAGCAGCTGGGACGGAACCTACAATGAGCAGTTCTTC
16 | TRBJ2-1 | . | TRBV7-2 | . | CASSLSSGQGDNEQFF | TGTGCCAGCAGCTTATCCTCAGGGCAGGGAGACAATGAGCAGTTCTTC
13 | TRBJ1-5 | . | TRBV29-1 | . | CSVAQADNQPQHF | TGCAGCGTTGCGCAGGCAGACAATCAGCCCCAGCATTTT
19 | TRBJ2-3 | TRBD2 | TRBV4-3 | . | CASSQDWASGGDRTDTQYF | TGCGCCAGCAGCCAAGATTGGGCTAGCGGGGGGGATCGCACAGATACGCAGTATTTT
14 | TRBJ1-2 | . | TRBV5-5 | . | CASSLEGLDYGYTF | TGTGCCAGCAGCTTGGAGGGGCTCGACTATGGCTACACCTTC
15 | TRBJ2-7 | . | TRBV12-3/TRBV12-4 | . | CASSPGQGTSHEQYF | TGTGCCAGCAGTCCCGGGCAGGGGACTTCCCACGAGCAGTACTTC
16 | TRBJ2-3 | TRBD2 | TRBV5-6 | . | CASSFSGTTSTDTQYF | TGTGCCAGCAGCTTCTCCGGGACTACTAGCACAGATACGCAGTATTTT
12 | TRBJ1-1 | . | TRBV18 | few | CASSLGYTEAFF | TGTGCCAGCTCACTAGGATACACTGAAGCTTTCTTT
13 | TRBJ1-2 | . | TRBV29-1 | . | CSVEPDPAYGYTF | TGCAGCGTTGAACCAGACCCCGCATATGGCTACACCTTC
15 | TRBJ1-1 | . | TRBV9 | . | CASSPLGQPDTEAFF | TGTGCCAGCAGCCCCCTTGGACAGCCGGACACTGAAGCTTTCTTT
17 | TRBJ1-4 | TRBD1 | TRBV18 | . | CASSPSPGTGSGEKLFF | TGTGCCAGCTCACCGAGTCCCGGGACAGGGTCAGGTGAAAAACTGTTTTTT
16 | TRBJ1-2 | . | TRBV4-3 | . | CASSQAAGYRNYGYTF | TGCGCCAGCAGCCAAGCTGCCGGATACCGGAACTATGGCTACACCTTC
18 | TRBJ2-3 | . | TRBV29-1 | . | CSVEEGQGGPSNTDTQYF | TGCAGCGTTGAAGAAGGTCAGGGGGGACCGAGTAACACAGATACGCAGTATTTT
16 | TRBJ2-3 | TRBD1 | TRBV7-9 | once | CASSLGQGASTDTQYF | TGTGCCAGCAGCTTAGGGCAGGGGGCCAGCACAGATACGCAGTATTTT
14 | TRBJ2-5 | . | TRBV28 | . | CASSSAGYQETQYF | TGTGCCAGCAGCTCCGCGGGGTACCAAGAGACCCAGTACTTC
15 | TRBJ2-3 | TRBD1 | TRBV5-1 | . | CASSFGEGAVDTQYF | TGCGCCAGCAGCTTTGGAGAGGGGGCAGTGGATACGCAGTATTTT
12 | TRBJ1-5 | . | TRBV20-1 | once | CSASRQNQPQHF | TGCAGTGCCTCACGGCAGAATCAGCCCCAGCATTTT
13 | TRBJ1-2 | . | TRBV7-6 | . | CASSSREGGGYTF | TGTGCCAGCAGCTCCCGAGAGGGGGGCGGCTACACCTTC
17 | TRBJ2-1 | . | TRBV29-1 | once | CSITYSTARGRGNEQFF | TGCAGCATCACCTACTCCACGGCCCGAGGAAGAGGGAATGAGCAGTTCTTC
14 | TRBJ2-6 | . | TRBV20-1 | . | CSAQSLSGANVLTF | TGCAGTGCCCAGAGTCTCTCTGGGGCCAACGTCCTGACTTTC
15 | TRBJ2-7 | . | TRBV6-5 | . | CASSYSRGNPYEQYF | TGTGCCAGCAGTTACTCGAGAGGGAATCCCTACGAGCAGTACTTC
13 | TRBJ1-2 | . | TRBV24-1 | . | CATSQPGGKTYTF | TGTGCCACCAGCCAGCCGGGGGGGAAGACGTACACCTTC
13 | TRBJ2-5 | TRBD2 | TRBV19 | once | CASAGTTIETQYF | TGTGCCAGTGCCGGGACTACGATAGAGACCCAGTACTTC
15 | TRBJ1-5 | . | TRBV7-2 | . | CASSLDRAGDQPQHF | TGTGCCAGCAGCTTAGATCGGGCAGGGGATCAGCCCCAGCATTTT
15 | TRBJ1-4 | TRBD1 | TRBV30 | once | CAWSNRRRGNEKLFF | TGTGCCTGGAGTAATCGGCGCAGGGGGAATGAAAAACTGTTTTTT
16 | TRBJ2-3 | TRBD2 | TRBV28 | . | CASSFQSAGGTDTQYF | TGTGCCAGCAGTTTTCAGTCGGCGGGGGGGACAGATACGCAGTATTTT
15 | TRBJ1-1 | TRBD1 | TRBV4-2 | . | CASSQEQGVNTEAFF | TGTGCCAGCAGCCAAGAGCAGGGGGTGAACACTGAAGCTTTCTTT
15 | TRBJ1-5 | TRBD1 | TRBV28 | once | CASSFENRGHQPQHF | TGTGCCAGCAGTTTCGAGAACAGGGGACATCAGCCCCAGCATTTT
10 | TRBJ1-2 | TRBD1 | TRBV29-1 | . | CSAGGDGYTF | TGCAGCGCAGGGGGAGATGGCTACACCTTC
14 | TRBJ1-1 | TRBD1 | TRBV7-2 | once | CASSLPGGMSEAFF | TGTGCCAGCAGCTTACCAGGGGGCATGTCTGAAGCTTTCTTT
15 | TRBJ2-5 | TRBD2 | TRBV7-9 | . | CASSLAGGFEETQYF | TGTGCCAGCAGCTTAGCGGGGGGGTTTGAAGAGACCCAGTACTTC
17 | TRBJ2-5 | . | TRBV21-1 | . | CASSKALDRHYQETQYF | TGTGCCAGCAGCAAAGCGCTGGACAGGCACTACCAAGAGACCCAGTACTTC
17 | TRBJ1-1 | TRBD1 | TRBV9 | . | CASSVAAGGRLGGEAFF | TGTGCCAGCAGCGTAGCGGCAGGGGGCCGACTGGGCGGTGAAGCTTTCTTT
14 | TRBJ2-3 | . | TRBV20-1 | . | CSARDQRGADTQYF | TGCAGTGCTAGAGATCAAAGGGGGGCAGATACGCAGTATTTT
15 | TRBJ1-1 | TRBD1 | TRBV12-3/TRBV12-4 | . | CASSPPRGRVTEAFF | TGTGCCAGCAGCCCACCCAGGGGGCGCGTAACTGAAGCTTTCTTT
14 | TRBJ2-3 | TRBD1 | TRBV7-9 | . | CASVLGTDTDTQYF | TGTGCCAGCGTCCTCGGGACAGACACAGATACGCAGTATTTT
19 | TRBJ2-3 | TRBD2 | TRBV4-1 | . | CASSQDPLSGGRSTDTQYF | TGCGCCAGCAGCCAAGATCCGCTTAGCGGGGGGCGATCCACAGATACGCAGTATTTT
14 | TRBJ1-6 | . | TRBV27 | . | CASSLQGYNSPLHF | TGTGCCAGCAGTTTACAGGGGTATAATTCACCCCTCCACTTT